This is a list of T cell receptor beta chains from one sample in a study of blood T cell repertoires in COVID-19. This table comes from immunoSEQ multiplex PCR, and its TCRdb copy is limited to in-frame clones, with some not included. The repertoire consists of a few hundred thousand clones, with 70% to 90% occurring once and the leading ten covering about 6%. The material sequenced was peripheral blood. These TCRs come from a man aged 18 to 30 who had recovered from COVID-19. Both conserved end residues are part of each CDR3. The D gene is left open where the match is weak. Expanded clones get a size class; other rows say once, few or many, or leave the size out.

d_call j_call v_call clone_size cdr3_aa cdr3_nt
TRBD2 TRBJ2-5 TRBV2 NA CASSIAGETQYF TGTGCCAGCAGTATAGCGGGGGAGACCCAGTACTTC
NA TRBJ1-2 TRBV6-2/TRBV6-3 NA CASSYSGVFNYGYTF TGTGCCAGCAGTTATTCAGGGGTCTTTAACTATGGCTACACCTTC
NA TRBJ1-1 TRBV6-5 NA CASRTPGFGNTEAFF TGTGCCAGCAGGACCCCGGGATTCGGGAACACTGAAGCTTTCTTT
NA TRBJ2-7 TRBV6-6 NA CAIGSYEQYF TGTGCCATTGGGAGCTACGAGCAGTACTTC
NA TRBJ1-3 TRBV9 NA CASSVGGYLSSGNTIYF TGTGCCAGCAGCGTGGGGGGGTACCTAAGCTCTGGAAACACCATATATTTT
NA TRBJ1-1 TRBV11-2 once CASSRDKNTEAFF TGTGCCAGCAGCCGGGACAAGAACACTGAAGCTTTCTTT
TRBD1 TRBJ1-1 TRBV19 NA CASSSGTGTMNTEAFF TGTGCCAGTAGTTCTGGGACAGGGACCATGAACACTGAAGCTTTCTTT
NA TRBJ2-7 TRBV9 NA CASNLGLNYEQYF TGTGCCAGCAACCTGGGACTTAACTACGAGCAGTACTTC
NA TRBJ1-2 TRBV7-9 once CASSLGPYGYTF TGTGCCAGCAGCCTAGGGCCCTATGGCTACACCTTC
NA TRBJ1-3 TRBV18 NA CASSPGAEEGNTIYF TGTGCCAGCTCACCTGGGGCCGAGGAGGGAAACACCATATATTTT
NA TRBJ2-7 TRBV6-5 NA CASTARVGYEQYF TGTGCCAGCACGGCCAGGGTGGGCTACGAGCAGTACTTC
NA TRBJ1-3 TRBV10-3 NA CAIGQSLELAFSGNTIYF TGTGCCATCGGACAGTCTTTAGAGCTCGCCTTTTCTGGAAACACCATATATTTT
NA TRBJ2-7 TRBV19 NA CASSPSISQGSYEQYF TGTGCCAGTAGTCCCTCAATTTCGCAGGGGTCCTACGAGCAGTACTTC
NA TRBJ1-6 TRBV27 NA CASSFENSPLHF TGTGCCAGCAGTTTTGAGAATTCACCCCTCCACTTT
NA TRBJ2-2 TRBV4-3 NA CASSQDVTGGHGELFF TGCGCCAGCAGCCAAGATGTTACGGGGGGACACGGGGAGCTGTTTTTT
TRBD1 TRBJ2-2 TRBV5-4 NA CASSRPGQGALTGELFF TGTGCCAGCAGCCGTCCGGGACAGGGGGCCCTCACCGGGGAGCTGTTTTTT
NA TRBJ2-7 TRBV6-5 NA CASSRSVNEQYF TGTGCCAGCAGCCGAAGCGTCAACGAGCAGTACTTC
TRBD2 TRBJ2-1 TRBV12-5 once CASGFGRTSGGWNGHNEQFF TGTGCTAGTGGTTTTGGGCGGACTAGCGGGGGATGGAATGGACACAATGAGCAGTTCTTC
NA TRBJ1-3 TRBV5-1 NA CASSLVGAGAGNTIYF TGCGCCAGCAGCTTGGTCGGGGCAGGGGCTGGAAACACCATATATTTT
TRBD2 TRBJ2-7 TRBV6-5 NA CAGQAGAGREQYF TGTGCCGGCCAAGCGGGAGCGGGGCGGGAGCAGTACTTC
TRBD1 TRBJ1-2 TRBV19 NA CASTGDSANYGYTF TGTGCCAGTACCGGGGACAGCGCTAACTATGGCTACACCTTC
NA TRBJ2-7 TRBV6-5 once CASSPGFPHEQYF TGTGCCAGCAGTCCAGGGTTCCCCCACGAGCAGTACTTC
NA TRBJ1-3 TRBV15 NA CATSRDTRAGNTIYF TGTGCCACCAGCAGAGATACCAGGGCTGGAAACACCATATATTTT
NA TRBJ2-2 TRBV5-1 NA CASSLGSTGELFF TGCGCCAGCAGCTTGGGTAGCACCGGGGAGCTGTTTTTT
TRBD2 TRBJ2-1 TRBV4-2 NA CASSFTRILRAGGDYNEQFF TGTGCCAGCAGCTTTACAAGGATCTTGCGCGCCGGGGGGGACTACAATGAGCAGTTCTTC
NA TRBJ2-1 TRBV27 NA CASSSQGSGENNEQFF TGTGCCAGCAGTTCCCAGGGGAGCGGGGAAAACAATGAGCAGTTCTTC
NA TRBJ2-1 TRBV7-8 NA CASSLALPGRLGNEQFF TGTGCCAGCAGCTTAGCGTTGCCAGGGAGGCTCGGCAATGAGCAGTTCTTC
NA TRBJ1-3 TRBV7-2 NA CASAKAQDTIYF TGTGCCAGCGCCAAGGCGCAGGACACCATATATTTT
TRBD2 TRBJ2-3 TRBV30 NA CAWSVGPGGADTQYF TGTGCCTGGAGTGTGGGCCCGGGAGGGGCAGATACGCAGTATTTT
TRBD1 TRBJ2-2 TRBV4-3 NA CASSQAIHRGSGELFF TGCGCCAGCAGCCAAGCGATTCACAGGGGGTCCGGGGAGCTGTTTTTT
NA TRBJ2-1 TRBV13 NA CASSLGRGNAYNEQFF TGTGCCAGCAGCTTAGGCCGGGGTAATGCCTACAATGAGCAGTTCTTC
NA TRBJ2-1 TRBV4-1 NA CASSTGVGAGTVYNEQFF TGCGCCAGCAGCACGGGGGTCGGGGCGGGGACGGTTTACAATGAGCAGTTCTTC
NA TRBJ2-1 TRBV9 NA CASSVEGASYNEQFF TGTGCCAGCAGCGTGGAGGGGGCTTCCTACAATGAGCAGTTCTTC
TRBD1 TRBJ1-1 TRBV7-2 NA CASGPPDRGNTEAFF TGTGCCAGCGGACCTCCCGACAGGGGGAACACTGAAGCTTTCTTT
NA TRBJ2-7 TRBV9 NA CASSGGTGYEQYF TGTGCCAGCAGCGGCGGGACTGGATACGAGCAGTACTTC
TRBD2 TRBJ2-2 TRBV5-1 NA CASSLLAGTSAPGELFF TGCGCCAGCAGCCTGTTGGCCGGGACTAGCGCTCCCGGGGAGCTGTTTTTT
NA TRBJ2-3 TRBV19 NA CASSPTVADTQYF TGTGCCAGTAGCCCGACAGTGGCAGATACGCAGTATTTT
NA TRBJ2-1 TRBV27 NA CASSLSKALVYNEQFF TGTGCCAGCAGTTTATCTAAGGCCCTAGTATACAATGAGCAGTTCTTC
TRBD1 TRBJ1-5 TRBV6-2/TRBV6-3 NA CASSYSGQNNQPQHF TGTGCCAGCAGTTACTCGGGACAGAATAATCAGCCCCAGCATTTT
NA TRBJ1-4 TRBV7-9 NA CASSLPRGLAGEKLFF TGTGCCAGCAGCTTACCTCGGGGACTGGCCGGTGAAAAACTGTTTTTT
NA TRBJ2-7 TRBV9 NA CASSTRQAWDEQYF TGTGCCAGCAGCACTCGACAGGCTTGGGATGAGCAGTACTTC
TRBD1 TRBJ1-6 TRBV3-1/TRBV3-2 once CASSQEVGQGLNSPLHF TGTGCCAGCAGCCAAGAAGTGGGACAGGGCCTCAATTCACCCCTCCACTTT
NA TRBJ2-7 TRBV7-3 NA CASSLQGSEQYF TGTGCCAGCAGCCTACAGGGCTCCGAGCAGTACTTC
NA TRBJ2-2 TRBV9 NA CASSGLDPRELFF TGTGCCAGCAGCGGATTAGATCCCCGGGAGCTGTTTTTT
NA TRBJ2-4 TRBV10-2 NA CASSDGGLSTKNIQYF TGCGCCAGCAGTGACGGGGGGCTTTCAACCAAAAACATTCAGTACTTC